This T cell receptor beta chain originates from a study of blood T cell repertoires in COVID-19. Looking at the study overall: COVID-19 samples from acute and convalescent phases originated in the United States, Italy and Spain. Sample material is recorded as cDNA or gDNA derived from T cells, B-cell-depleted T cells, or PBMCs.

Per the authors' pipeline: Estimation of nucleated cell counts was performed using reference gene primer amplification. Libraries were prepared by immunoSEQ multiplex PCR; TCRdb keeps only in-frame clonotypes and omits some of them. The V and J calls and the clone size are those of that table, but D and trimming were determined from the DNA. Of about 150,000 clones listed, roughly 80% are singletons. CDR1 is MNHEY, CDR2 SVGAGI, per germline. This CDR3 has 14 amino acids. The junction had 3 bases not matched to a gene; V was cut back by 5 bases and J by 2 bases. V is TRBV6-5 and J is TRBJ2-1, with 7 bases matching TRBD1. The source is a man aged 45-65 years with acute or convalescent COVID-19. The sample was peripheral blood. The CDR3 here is CASSIQGPYNEQFF. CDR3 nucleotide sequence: TGTGCCAGCAGTATACAGGGGCCCTACAATGAGCAGTTCTTC.